One sample yielded the 11 T cell receptor beta chains listed below, sequenced in a study of OX40 agonist ivuxolimab in advanced cancers. Library creation used the immunoSEQ multiplex PCR assay. TCRdb re-hosts the immuneACCESS table, in-frame sequences only. Its copies lack some clones; in the studies checked, an unresolved V gene accounts for under half of them, and the cause for the rest is not known. Counted in this sample were approximately 49,000 clones; about four fifths of them appeared once. Of the sample, approximately 5.8% falls within the top ten clones. This specimen consisted of CD4+ or CD8+ T cells sorted from blood, obtained in a trial of the OX40 agonist ivuxolimab. The receptors stem from an adult with an advanced solid tumor such as melanoma, head and neck, liver or kidney cancer.

The rearrangement uses TRBV27 and TRBJ1-4; D possibly corresponds to TRBD1 (5 bases). V shed 10 bases and J shed 7 bases, with 16 bases lying between them. Germline CDR1 reads MNHEY; CDR2 reads SMNVEV (reference sequence). The length of the CDR3 is 13 residues. CDR3 DNA: TGTGCCACCAGAGGGGCTCTGGGTGAAAAACTGTTTTTT. Its translation: CATRGALGEKLFF.

The chain employs TRBV11-2 and TRBJ1-4, with 7 bases matching TRBD1. The V segment lost 5 bases and the J segment 6 bases; nucleotides outside the gene matches: 3. This CDR3 has 13 residues. Per the germline V gene, CDR1 is SGHAT and CDR2 is FQNNGV. CDR3 loop: CASSRGTDEKLFF. The CDR3 DNA sequence: TGTGCCAGCAGCCGTGGGACAGATGAAAAACTGTTTTTT.

The chain combines TRBV9 with TRBJ1-4; D not certain. The CDR3 loop spans 15 amino acids. V shed 0 bases and J shed 0 bases, with 6 bases lying between them. The germline V gene has CDR1 SGDLS and CDR2 YYNGEE. CDR3 amino acids: CASSVGSATNEKLFF. DNA of the CDR3: TGTGCCAGCAGCGTAGGGTCAGCAACTAATGAAAAACTGTTTTTT.

CDR3 bases: TGTGCCAGCAGTTGGGACAGGGGAAACACTGAAGCTTTCTTT. Its protein product is CASSWDRGNTEAFF. The chain has TRBV6-6 and TRBJ1-1, with TRBD1 matching 10 bases. Germline CDR1 reads MNHNY; CDR2 reads SVGAGI (reference sequence). V was clipped by 4 bases and J by 2 bases; unmatched bases: 1. This CDR3 has 14 residues.

V and J are TRBV19 and TRBJ2-5; TRBD2 matches 7 bases. The germline gives CDR1 LNHDA, CDR2 SQIVND (reference sequence). CDR3 length: 15 residues. Losses at the gene ends were 4 bases for V and 5 bases for J; bases not matched to a gene: 10. Written as DNA, the CDR3 is TGTGCCAGTAGTAGGGGGACTATCGGGGTGGAGACCCAGTACTTC. It is translated as CASSRGTIGVETQYF.

This chain links TRBV4-1 with TRBJ1-1; no clear D gene. Germline-derived CDR1 and CDR2 are MGHRA and YSYEKL. This CDR3 is 15 amino acids long. With 0 bases removed from V and 0 bases from J, the gap between germline ends came to 8 bases. The CDR3 reads CASSQENLMNTEAFF. CDR3 DNA sequence: TGCGCCAGCAGCCAAGAGAACCTCATGAACACTGAAGCTTTCTTT.

This clone is a singleton in its sample. V gene TRBV11-2 combines with J gene TRBJ2-1; D unresolved. CDR3 length: 14 residues. From germline, CDR1 is SGHAT and CDR2 FQNNGV. The germline V and J ends were trimmed by 0 bases and 0 bases, with 3 bases remaining between them. This CDR3 reads CASSLEHSYNEQFF. DNA of the CDR3: TGTGCCAGCAGCTTAGAACACTCCTACAATGAGCAGTTCTTC.

This chain links TRBV20-1 with TRBJ1-6; D call uncertain. V was clipped by 6 bases and J by 11 bases, with 11 bases between them. Germline CDR1 and CDR2: DFQATT and SNEGSKA (reference sequence). The CDR3 length is 11 residues. The CDR3 loop is CSAPSGAPLHF. The CDR3 DNA is TGCAGTGCCCCGTCCGGGGCACCCCTCCACTTT.

The rearrangement joins TRBV4-3 to TRBJ2-7; 7 nucleotides line up with TRBD1. This CDR3 has 14 amino acids. The V segment lost 2 bases and the J segment 5 bases; nucleotides outside the gene matches: 6. Per germline, CDR1 LGHNA and CDR2 YSLEER. The DNA of the CDR3 is TGCGCCAGCAGCCAATACAGGGGAACGGACGAGCAGTACTTC. This encodes CASSQYRGTDEQYF.

The rearrangement links TRBV4-1 to TRBJ1-1; D not certain. Germline assignment: CDR1 MGHRA and CDR2 YSYEKL. There are 14 residues in the CDR3. Trimming removed 3 bases from V and 1 base from J, with 9 bases in between. CDR3 protein: CASSHSSGNTEAFF. Written as DNA, the CDR3 is TGCGCCAGCAGCCACTCGAGTGGGAACACTGAAGCTTTCTTT.

V is TRBV27 and J is TRBJ2-2, with TRBD1 identical over 8 bases. Trimming cost V 1 base and J 0 bases; bases outside gene matches: 7. The V gene's germline CDR1 is MNHEY and CDR2 SMNVEV (reference sequence). The length of the CDR3 is 18 residues. The CDR3 nucleotides are TGTGCCAGCAGTTTATACTCAGGACAGGGCGCGAACACCGGGGAGCTGTTTTTT. Encoded protein: CASSLYSGQGANTGELFF.